The 4 T cell receptor beta chains presented below share a single source sample, sequenced in a study of blood T cell repertoires in COVID-19. Assay: immunoSEQ multiplex PCR; the TCRdb copy retains only in-frame clones and omits some. This table has 250,000 to 300,000 clones, 80% to 95% appearing once. Sequencing was performed on PBMCs or T cells enriched from blood (not recorded which). These receptors were collected from a woman aged 30 to 39 who had recovered from COVID-19.

The V and J genes are TRBV6-6 and TRBJ2-7; TRBD1 is a possible D gene (6 bases). Trimming left V 8 bases short and J 1 base short, with 12 bases between. This CDR3 has 13 residues. Germline lookup yields CDR1 MNHNY and CDR2 SVGAGI (reference sequence). The DNA for the CDR3 is TGTGCCAGCCAGAGGACAGCGTCCTACGAGCAGTACTTC. It is translated as CASQRTASYEQYF.

This clone showed up just a few times. The chain has TRBV7-9 and TRBJ2-5, with D possibly matching TRBD1 (5 bases). This CDR3 region has 15 residues. The germline gives CDR1 SEHNR, CDR2 FQNEAQ (reference sequence). The germline V and J ends were trimmed by 0 bases and 2 bases, with 10 bases remaining between them. In DNA, the CDR3 is TGTGCCAGCAGCTTAGCGCTAGGGGATCAAGAGACCCAGTACTTC. Amino acids: CASSLALGDQETQYF.

This sequence joins TRBV3-1 (or the pseudogene TRBV3-2) and TRBJ1-1; D is perhaps TRBD1 (5 bases). The germline V gene encodes CDR1 LGHDT and CDR2 YNNKEL (reference sequence). The CDR3 totals 14 residues. V lost 0 bases and J lost 9, with 14 bases in between. Here the CDR3 reads CASSQDSGGKKAFF. In DNA, the CDR3 is TGTGCCAGCAGCCAAGATTCGGGGGGAAAAAAAGCTTTCTTT.

This chain connects TRBV5-1 to TRBJ1-2; D not resolved. Germline loops: CDR1 SGHRS, CDR2 YFSETQ. V lost 4 bases, J lost 1 base, and 17 bases lay in between. The CDR3 is 16 residues long. DNA of the CDR3: TGCGCCAGCAGCCTTCGCCCGGGAGAACTTAACTATGGCTACACCTTC. Its protein product is CASSLRPGELNYGYTF.